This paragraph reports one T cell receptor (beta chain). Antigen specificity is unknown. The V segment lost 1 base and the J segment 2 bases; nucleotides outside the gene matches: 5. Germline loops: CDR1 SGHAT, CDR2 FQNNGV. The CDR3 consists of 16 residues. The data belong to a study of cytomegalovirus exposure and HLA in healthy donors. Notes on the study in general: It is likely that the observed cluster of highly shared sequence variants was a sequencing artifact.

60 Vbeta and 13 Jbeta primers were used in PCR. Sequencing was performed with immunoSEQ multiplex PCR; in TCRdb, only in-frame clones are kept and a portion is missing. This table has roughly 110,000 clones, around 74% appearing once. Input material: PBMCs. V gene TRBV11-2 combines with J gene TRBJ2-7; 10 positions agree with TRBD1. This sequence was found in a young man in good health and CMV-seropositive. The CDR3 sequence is CASSLGPGTGAYEQYF. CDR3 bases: TGTGCCAGCAGCTTAGGCCCCGGGACAGGGGCCTACGAGCAGTACTTC.